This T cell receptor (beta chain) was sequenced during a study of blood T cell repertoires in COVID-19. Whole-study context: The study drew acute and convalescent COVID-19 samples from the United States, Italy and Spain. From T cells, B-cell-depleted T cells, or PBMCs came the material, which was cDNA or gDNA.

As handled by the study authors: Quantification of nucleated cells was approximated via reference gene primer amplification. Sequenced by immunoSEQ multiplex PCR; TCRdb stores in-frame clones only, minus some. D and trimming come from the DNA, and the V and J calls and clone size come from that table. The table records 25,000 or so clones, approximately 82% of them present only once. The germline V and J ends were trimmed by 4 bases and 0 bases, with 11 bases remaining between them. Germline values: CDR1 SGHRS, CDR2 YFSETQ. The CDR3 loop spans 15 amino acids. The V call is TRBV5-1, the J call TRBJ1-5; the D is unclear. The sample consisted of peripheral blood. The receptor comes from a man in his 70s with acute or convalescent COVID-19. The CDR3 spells CASSLGINSNQPQHF. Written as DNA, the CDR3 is TGCGCCAGCAGCCTAGGTATTAATAGCAATCAGCCCCAGCATTTT. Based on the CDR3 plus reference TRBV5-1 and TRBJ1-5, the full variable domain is KAGVTQTPRYLIKTRGQQVTLSCSPISGHRSVSWYQQTPGQGLQFLFEYFSETQRNKGNFPGRFSGRQFSNSRSEMNVSTLELGDSALYLCASSLGINSNQPQHFGDGTRLSIL.